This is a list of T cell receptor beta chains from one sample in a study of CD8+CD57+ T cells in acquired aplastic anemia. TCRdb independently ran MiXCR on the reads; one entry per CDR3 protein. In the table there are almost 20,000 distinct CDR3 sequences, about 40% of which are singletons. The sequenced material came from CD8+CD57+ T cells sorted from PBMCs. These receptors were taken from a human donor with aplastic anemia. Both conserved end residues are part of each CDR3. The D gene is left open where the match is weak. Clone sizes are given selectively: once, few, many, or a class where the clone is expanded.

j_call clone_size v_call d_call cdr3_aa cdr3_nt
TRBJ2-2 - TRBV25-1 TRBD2 CASSELAGPPIGELFF TGTGCCAGCAGCGAACTAGCGGGACCTCCCATCGGGGAGCTGTTTTTT
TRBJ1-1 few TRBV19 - CASSPASGVVNTEAFF TGTGCCAGTAGTCCCGCCTCAGGGGTGGTGAACACTGAAGCTTTCTTT
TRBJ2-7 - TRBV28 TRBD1 CASSLPTVDRGNEQYF TGTGCCAGCAGTCTCCCCACGGTGGACAGGGGGAACGAGCAGTACTTC
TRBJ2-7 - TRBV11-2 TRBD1 CASSLGSGTGYEQYF TGTGCCAGCAGCTTAGGCTCCGGGACAGGCTACGAGCAGTACTTC
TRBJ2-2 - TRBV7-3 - CASSAPAGANTGELFF TGTGCCAGCAGCGCCCCCGCAGGGGCTAACACCGGGGAGCTGTTTTTT
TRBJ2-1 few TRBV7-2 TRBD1 CASSGRQGAYNEQFF TGTGCCAGCAGCGGACGACAGGGGGCATACAATGAGCAGTTCTTC
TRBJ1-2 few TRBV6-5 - CASSYRRTNYGYTF TGTGCCAGCAGTTACCGCAGGACTAACTATGGCTACACCTTC
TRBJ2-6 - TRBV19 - CASSMGGDPVYSGANVLTF TGTGCCAGTAGTATGGGCGGGGACCCTGTTTACTCTGGGGCCAACGTCCTGACTTTC
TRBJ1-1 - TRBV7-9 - CASSYYGPDTEAFF TGTGCCAGCAGCTACTACGGCCCCGACACTGAAGCTTTCTTT
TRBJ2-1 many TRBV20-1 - CSARDAGYEQFF TGCAGTGCTAGAGATGCGGGTTATGAGCAGTTCTTC
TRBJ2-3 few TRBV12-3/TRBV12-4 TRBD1 CASSLGDRGLTDTQYF TGTGCCAGCAGTTTGGGGGACAGGGGGCTAACAGATACGCAGTATTTT
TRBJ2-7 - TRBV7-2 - CASSDPRSPGLEQYF TGTGCCAGCAGCGACCCCCGCTCCCCGGGATTGGAGCAGTACTTC
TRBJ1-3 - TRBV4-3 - CASSQDVSISGNTIYF TGCGCCAGCAGCCAAGATGTTTCGATTTCTGGAAACACCATATATTTT
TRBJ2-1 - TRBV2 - CASRTDYSEQFF TGTGCCAGCAGGACGGACTACAGTGAGCAGTTCTTC
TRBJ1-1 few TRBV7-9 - CASSLETGYTEAFF TGTGCCAGCAGCTTAGAGACGGGATACACTGAAGCTTTCTTT
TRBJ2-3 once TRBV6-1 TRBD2 CASASGETDTQYF TGTGCCAGCGCTAGCGGGGAGACAGATACGCAGTACTTT
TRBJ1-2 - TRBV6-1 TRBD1 CASSGTGGSGYTF TGTGCCAGCAGTGGAACAGGGGGCAGTGGCTACACCTTC
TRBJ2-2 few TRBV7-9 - CASSTSAFGELFF TGTGCCAGCAGCACTTCGGCATTCGGGGAGCTGTTTTTT
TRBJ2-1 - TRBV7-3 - CASSLEGSSYNEQFF TGTGCCAGCAGCTTAGAGGGGAGCTCCTACAATGAGCAGTTCTTC
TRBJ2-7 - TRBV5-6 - CASSPYLGAAYEQYF TGTGCCAGCAGCCCTTATTTGGGGGCAGCCTACGAGCAGTACTTC
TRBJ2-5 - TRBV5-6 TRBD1 CASSLTTGLRETQYF TGTGCCAGCAGCTTAACGACAGGGCTTCGAGAGACCCAGTACTTC
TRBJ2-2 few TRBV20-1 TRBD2 CSARELAGGPGFSGELFF TGCAGTGCTAGAGAGCTAGCGGGAGGGCCTGGGTTCTCCGGGGAGCTGTTTTTT
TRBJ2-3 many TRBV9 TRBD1 CASSTGDRAVF TGTGCCAGCAGCACAGGTGACAGGGCTGTTTTT
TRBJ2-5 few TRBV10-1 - CASSEESRPYQETQYF TGCGCCAGCAGTGAGGAGTCGCGGCCGTACCAAGAGACCCAGTACTTC
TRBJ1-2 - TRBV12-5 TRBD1 CASSLRGRNYGHTF TGTGCCAGCAGTTTAAGGGGGCGAAACTATGGCCACACCTTC
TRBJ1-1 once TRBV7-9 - CASSAAPEAFF TGTGCCAGCAGCGCAGCCCCGGAAGCTTTCTTT
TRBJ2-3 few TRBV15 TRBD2 CATSRVGLAGGTDTQYF TGTGCCACCAGCAGAGTGGGACTAGCGGGAGGCACAGATACGCAGTATTTT
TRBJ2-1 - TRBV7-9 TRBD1 CASSPGQASSSYNEQFF TGTGCCAGCAGCCCGGGACAGGCTTCGAGCTCCTACAATGAGCAGTTCTTC
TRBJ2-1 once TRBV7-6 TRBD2 CASSRREAGFYNEQFF TGTGCCAGCAGCCGACGGGAAGCGGGGTTTTACAATGAGCAGTTCTTC
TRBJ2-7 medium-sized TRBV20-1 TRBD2 CSAKIWEGLAGGGEQYF TGCAGTGCCAAGATTTGGGAAGGACTAGCGGGAGGTGGCGAGCAGTACTTC
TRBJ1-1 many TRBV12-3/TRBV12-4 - CASSSGWNTEAFF TGTGCCAGCAGTTCAGGGTGGAACACTGAAGCTTTCTTT
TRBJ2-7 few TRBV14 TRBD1 CASGQGAYEQYF TGTGCCAGCGGACAGGGGGCCTACGAGCAGTACTTC
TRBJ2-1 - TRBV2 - CATTGSSYNEQFF TGTGCCACCACAGGGAGCTCCTACAATGAGCAGTTCTTC
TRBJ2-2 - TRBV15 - CATSTGVGGELFF TGTGCCACCAGCACGGGTGTCGGCGGGGAGCTGTTTTTT
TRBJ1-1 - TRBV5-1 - CASSLAGSSGTEAFF TGCGCCAGCAGCTTGGCGGGATCATCAGGCACTGAAGCTTTCTTT
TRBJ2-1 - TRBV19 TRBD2 CASSWSSGGDFYNEQFF TGTGCCAGTAGTTGGTCTAGCGGGGGAGACTTTTACAATGAGCAGTTCTTC
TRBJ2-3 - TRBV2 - CASSARGGVADTQYF TGTGCCAGCAGTGCAAGAGGGGGAGTTGCAGATACGCAGTATTTT
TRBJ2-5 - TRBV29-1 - CSHFRWPEGETQYF TGCAGCCACTTTAGGTGGCCTGAGGGAGAGACCCAGTACTTC
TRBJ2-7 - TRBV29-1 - CSVEGSQYEQYF TGCAGCGTTGAAGGCAGTCAATACGAGCAGTACTTC
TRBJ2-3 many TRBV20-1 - CSARDRYADTQYF TGCAGTGCTAGAGATCGGTACGCAGATACGCAGTATTTT
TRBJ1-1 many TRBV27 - CASSLTDQMGEAFF TGTGCCAGCAGTTTGACAGACCAAATGGGTGAAGCTTTCTTT